Sequencing of this T cell receptor beta chain was carried out in a study of sequential checkpoint blockade in melanoma. The ends were cut back, 4 bases at V and 11 bases at J, with 13 bases in the middle. The germline V gene has CDR1 LGHNA and CDR2 YSLEER. CDR3 size: 12 residues. The repertoire was sequenced with immunoSEQ multiplex PCR; TCRdb's copy has only in-frame clones and lacks some. The data contain 25,000 to 30,000 clones, about 83% of them singletons. The treatment: randomized to nivolumab then ipilimumab (arm A) or the reverse (arm B). None of the patients previously received DNA-damaging chemotherapy. Live CD3+CD8+ CD19− CD56− cells were sorted from PBMCs.

The specimen was CD8+ T cells sorted from blood (inferred from file names), collected from a patient given nivolumab and ipilimumab in sequence. The V gene is TRBV4-3, the J gene TRBJ2-3; maybe TRBD2 (5 bases). The sequence was obtained from a human donor with melanoma. Here the CDR3 reads CASSPDQTRQYF. As DNA, the CDR3 is TGCGCCAGCAGCCCCGACCAAACTAGGCAGTATTTT.